What follows are 23 T cell receptor beta chains derived from one specimen sequenced in a study of cytomegalovirus exposure and HLA in healthy donors. Primers included in the PCR were 60 Vbeta and 13 Jbeta primers. Libraries were prepared by immunoSEQ multiplex PCR; TCRdb keeps only in-frame clonotypes and omits some of them. Among 150,000 to 200,000 clones listed, 86% were seen once. Sequencing was carried out using PBMCs. The receptors were gathered from a woman younger than 30 in good health and CMV-seronegative.

The chain recombines TRBV19 with TRBJ2-3; 9 bases map to TRBD2. Trimming removed 4 bases from V and 5 bases from J; junction bases left unmatched: 10. Looked up from germline, CDR1 is LNHDA and CDR2 is SQIVND (reference sequence). The CDR3 has 16 amino acids. CDR3 sequence reads: CASSTRSGLAGDTQYF. The CDR3, as DNA: TGTGCCAGTAGTACCCGTTCGGGACTAGCAGGAGATACGCAGTATTTT.

The gene calls are TRBV2 and TRBJ1-1; perhaps TRBD1 as D (5 bases). Germline V CDR1 and CDR2: SNHLY, FYNNEI. This CDR3 region has 14 residues. With 4 bases removed from V and 6 bases from J, the gap between germline ends came to 15 bases. CDR3 nucleotide sequence: TGTGCCAGCAGTGGAATGGCCGGAGGGGCTGAAGCTTTCTTT. Its protein is CASSGMAGGAEAFF.

The chain carries TRBV27 and TRBJ1-2, with D unclear. The germline V and J ends were trimmed by 2 bases and 5 bases, with 12 bases remaining between them. This CDR3 has 14 residues. Germline CDR1 MNHEY, CDR2 SMNVEV (reference sequence). The CDR3 DNA follows: TGTGCCAGCAGTTTAAGTGGTAACTTGTATGGCTACACCTTC. Translated: CASSLSGNLYGYTF.

This sequence joins TRBV11-3 and TRBJ1-1; D may be TRBD1 (5 bases). This CDR3 spans 13 amino acids. Germline V gene sequence: CDR1 SGHNT, CDR2 YENEEA. The germline V and J ends were trimmed by 2 bases and 6 bases, with 10 bases remaining between them. The CDR3: CASSLLGGSEAFF. DNA of the CDR3: TGTGCCAGCAGCTTATTGGGGGGGTCTGAAGCTTTCTTT.

The gene calls are TRBV19 and TRBJ1-1; a possible D gene is TRBD1 (5 bases). The CDR3 is made up of 13 amino acids. V shed 4 bases and J shed 4 bases, with 10 bases lying between them. The germline V gene has CDR1 LNHDA and CDR2 SQIVND (reference sequence). CDR3 sequence reads: CASSTGPLTEAFF. The DNA of the CDR3 is TGTGCCAGTAGTACAGGGCCGCTCACTGAAGCTTTCTTT.

The J gene is TRBJ2-4, the V gene TRBV30, with D hard to call. Germline lookup yields CDR1 GTSNPN and CDR2 SVGIG (reference sequence). This CDR3 comprises 14 residues. With 1 base removed from V and 6 bases from J, the gap between germline ends came to 13 bases. CDR3 sequence reads: CAWSDPLIVNIQYF. The CDR3 DNA follows: TGTGCCTGGAGTGACCCGCTAATCGTAAACATTCAGTACTTC.

The V gene is TRBV28, the J gene TRBJ2-4; 7 positions agree with TRBD1. This CDR3 is 13 amino acids long. The junction had 4 bases not matched to a gene; V was cut back by 2 bases and J by 9 bases. Germline V gene sequence: CDR1 MDHEN, CDR2 SYDVKM. CDR3 region: CASSLTTGFIQYF. CDR3 coding DNA: TGTGCCAGCAGTTTAACGACAGGGTTCATTCAGTACTTC.

The chain combines TRBV27 with TRBJ1-3, with D possibly being TRBD1 (6 bases). V shed 0 bases and J shed 11 bases, with 14 bases lying between them. Per the germline V gene, CDR1 is MNHEY and CDR2 is SMNVEV (reference sequence). CDR3 size: 14 residues. The CDR3 nucleotides are TGTGCCAGCAGTTTATCAGTAGAAGGGACACCCATATATTTT. This encodes CASSLSVEGTPIYF.

This clone was seen once. This chain uses TRBV18 with TRBJ2-5, with 11 positions matching TRBD2. The germline CDR1 and CDR2 sequences are KGHSH and LQKENI. J was trimmed by 5 bases and V by 4 bases; bases with no gene match: 3. The CDR3 is 14 residues long. CDR3 sequence reads: CASSLTSGVETQYF. The CDR3 DNA reads as TGTGCCAGCTCACTGACTAGCGGGGTTGAGACCCAGTACTTC.

J is TRBJ2-7 and V is TRBV5-8, with TRBD1 as a possible D gene (5 bases). V lost 4 bases, J lost 2 bases, and 22 bases lay in between. The CDR3 consists of 17 residues. Germline CDR1 and CDR2: SGHTS and YDEGEE. CDR3 in DNA: TGTGCCAGCAGCCGCAGCTCACTTCGTGTCAGGGCCTACGAGCAGTACTTC. Translated, it gives CASSRSSLRVRAYEQYF.

The V call is TRBV14, the J call TRBJ2-4; D may be TRBD1 (5 bases). Trimming pared 10 bases from V and 8 bases from J, leaving 21 bases between. The CDR3 consists of 14 residues. Germline CDR1 reads SGHDN; CDR2 reads FVKESK. CDR3 sequence reads: CATSSIRGSDIQYF. The CDR3 coding sequence is TGTGCCACCTCCTCTATTAGGGGATCGGACATTCAGTACTTC. Together with reference TRBV14 and TRBJ2-4, the CDR3 gives the full variable domain: EAGVTQFPSHSVIEKGQTVTLRCDPISGHDNLYWYRRVMGKEIKFLLHFVKESKQDESGMPNNRFLAERTGGTYSTLKVQPAELEDSGVYFCATSSIRGSDIQYFGAGTRLSVL.

The V call is TRBV5-4, the J call TRBJ1-3, with D possibly being TRBD1 (6 bases). V lost 3 bases, J lost 3 bases, and 10 bases lay in between. The CDR3 spans 14 residues. CDR1 SGHNT and CDR2 YYREEE come from the germline V gene (reference sequence). The CDR3 here is CASSSGQIGNTIYF. Written as DNA, the CDR3 is TGTGCCAGCAGCTCGGGACAAATTGGAAACACCATATATTTT.

The chain has TRBV11-2 and TRBJ2-2, with 7 positions matching TRBD2. V dropped 7 bases and J dropped 0; count of bases not matched to a gene: 17. Germline CDR1 reads SGHAT; CDR2 reads FQNNGV. This CDR3 is 19 amino acids long. The CDR3 DNA is TGTGCCAGCACGTTCCGGCGGGCTAGCGGCCTTACGAACACCGGGGAGCTGTTTTTT. Protein: CASTFRRASGLTNTGELFF.

This chain joins TRBV2 and TRBJ2-7, with 7 bases identical to TRBD2. This CDR3 contains 16 residues. Germline V gene data show CDR1 as SNHLY and CDR2 as FYNNEI. The trim removed 2 bases at V and 7 bases at J, leaving 14 bases unmatched. CDR3 DNA: TGTGCCAGCAGTGAACTAGCGGACCCACTCCTACGAGAGCAGTACTTC. The encoded protein is CASSELADPLLREQYF.

The chain couples TRBV19 to TRBJ1-2; D remains unclear. CDR1 is LNHDA and CDR2 is SQIVND in the germline V gene (reference sequence). The CDR3 spans 13 residues. Trimming left V 7 bases short and J 6 bases short, with 15 bases between. CDR3 sequence reads: CASKVSGYHGYTF. DNA of the CDR3: TGTGCCAGTAAGGTTTCGGGGTATCATGGCTACACCTTC.

The rearrangement joins TRBV28 to TRBJ2-7; 9 nucleotides agree with TRBD1. The CDR3 consists of 15 residues. The ends lost 7 bases at V and 12 bases at J; junction bases unmatched: 19. CDR1 MDHEN and CDR2 SYDVKM come from the germline V gene. CDR3 coding DNA: TGTGCCAGCACCCGAAGCGGGACAGGGTACCATGATCGGTACTTC. It encodes CASTRSGTGYHDRYF.

The count of this clone is one. The V and J genes are TRBV5-1 and TRBJ1-3, with TRBD1 identical over 7 bases. Germline V gene sequence: CDR1 SGHRS, CDR2 YFSETQ. The CDR3 spans 14 residues. With 4 bases clipped from V and 0 bases from J, the junction kept 1 base outside the gene matches. The CDR3, as DNA: TGCGCCAGCAGCCAGGGGGACTCTGGAAACACCATATATTTT. This gives the protein CASSQGDSGNTIYF.

J is TRBJ1-1 and V is TRBV30, with 10 bases that match TRBD1. This CDR3 comprises 13 residues. After removal of 5 bases from V and 1 base from J, the junction contained 1 base not matched to a gene. Looked up from germline, CDR1 is GTSNPN and CDR2 is SVGIG (reference sequence). The CDR3 bases are TGTGCCTGGGGACAGGGGGGGAACACTGAAGCTTTCTTT. Protein: CAWGQGGNTEAFF.

The DNA of the CDR3 is TGTGCCAGCAGTCTCCGACGGGTAAAGAGGTACGAGCAGTACTTC. The encoded protein is CASSLRRVKRYEQYF. V usage is TRBV27 and J usage is TRBJ2-7; D is unresolved. V lost 5 bases and J lost 4, with 18 bases in between. CDR1 is MNHEY and CDR2 is SMNVEV in the germline V gene (reference sequence). The CDR3 extends over 15 amino acids.

This CDR3 is CSVVVGGAMTTGELFF. Written as DNA, the CDR3 is TGCAGCGTTGTTGTGGGGGGGGCTATGACCACCGGGGAGCTGTTTTTT. This chain joins TRBV29-1 and TRBJ2-2, with D perhaps TRBD2 (7 bases). The V gene lost 4 bases and the J gene lost 4 bases, with 19 bases spanning the gap. The germline V gene encodes CDR1 SQVTM and CDR2 ANQGSEA. The length of the CDR3 is 16 residues.

This clone appeared a few times. V is TRBV7-3 and J is TRBJ2-2, with D possibly TRBD1 on 5 matching bases. CDR1 is SGHTA, CDR2 FQGTGA, per germline. The CDR3 length is 14 residues. Trimming cost V 0 bases and J 10 bases, with 12 bases left between them. The CDR3 loop is CASSLTGTGPELFF. The DNA for the CDR3 is TGTGCCAGCAGCTTAACGGGAACAGGACCGGAGCTGTTTTTT.

CDR3 protein: CASSYGVGRTDTQYF. The DNA for the CDR3 is TGTGCCAGCAGTTACGGAGTGGGGCGTACAGATACGCAGTATTTT. V usage is TRBV6-5 and J usage is TRBJ2-3; D is perhaps TRBD1 (5 bases). The V end was cut by 2 bases, the J end by 3 bases, with 12 bases between. The germline V gene has CDR1 MNHEY and CDR2 SVGAGI. The CDR3 spans 15 residues.

The CDR3 nucleotides are TGTGCCAGTAGTCCGCGCCTAGCGGGAGGGATCGATGAGCAGTTCTTC. This sequence encodes CASSPRLAGGIDEQFF. V usage is TRBV19 and J usage is TRBJ2-1; TRBD2 matches 12 bases. The trim removed 5 bases at V and 8 bases at J, leaving 10 bases unmatched. Germline CDR1 reads LNHDA; CDR2 reads SQIVND (reference sequence). The CDR3 is 16 amino acids.